Following are 28 T cell receptor beta chains from one sample sequenced in a study of blood T cell repertoires in COVID-19. Data came from immunoSEQ multiplex PCR; TCRdb stores just in-frame clones and leaves some out. Found here are roughly 170,000 clones, over 75% of them singletons; the top ten hold about 1.2%. The sequenced material came from peripheral blood. The receptors shown here come from a man in his sixties who had recovered from COVID-19.

A remark on this clone: At one end, the junction sequence differs from germline, possibly due to a read error. The chain uses TRBV7-7 and TRBJ1-1; perhaps TRBD1 as D (5 bases). Per the germline V gene, CDR1 is SSHAT and CDR2 is FNYEAQ (reference sequence). This CDR3 comprises 13 residues. CDR3 DNA: TGTGCTAGCAGCTCAGACAGAGACACTGAAGCTTTCTTT. Translation gives CASSSDRDTEAFF.

The chain carries TRBV7-9 and TRBJ1-5, with a tentative D call TRBD1 (6 bases). The germline gives CDR1 SEHNR, CDR2 FQNEAQ (reference sequence). V lost 5 bases to trimming and J lost 5 bases, with 13 bases between them. This CDR3 is built from 14 residues. The CDR3 DNA reads TGTGCCAGCAGCAAGCTGACAGGAGATCAGCCCCAGCATTTT. Amino acid sequence: CASSKLTGDQPQHF.

The V call is TRBV14, the J call TRBJ1-2; 7 nucleotides agree with TRBD1. CDR3 length: 15 amino acids. Germline CDR1 SGHDN, CDR2 FVKESK. Losses at the gene ends were 4 bases for V and 0 bases for J; bases not matched to a gene: 5. As DNA, the CDR3 is TGTGCCAGCAGCCCACCAGGGACAGCTAACTATGGCTACACCTTC. Translated, it gives CASSPPGTANYGYTF.

This sequence joins TRBV30 and TRBJ1-4; D is uncertain. With 4 bases removed from V and 5 bases from J, the gap between germline ends came to 11 bases. Germline CDR1 reads GTSNPN; CDR2 reads SVGIG (reference sequence). The CDR3 sequence is 13 residues long. DNA for the CDR3: TGTGCCTGGACAGTGCTAGGAAATGAAAAACTGTTTTTT. Translating gives CAWTVLGNEKLFF. The whole variable domain, filled in from reference TRBV30 and TRBJ1-4, reads SQTIHQWPATLVQPVGSPLSLECTVEGTSNPNLYWYRQAAGRGLQLLFYSVGIGQISSEVPQNLSASRPQDRQFILSSKKLLLSDSGFYLCAWTVLGNEKLFFGSGTQLSVL.

The J gene is TRBJ2-6, the V gene TRBV3-1 (or the pseudogene TRBV3-2), with TRBD1 as a possible D gene (6 bases). CDR3 length equals 15 residues. Germline CDR1 reads LGHDT; CDR2 reads YNNKEL (reference sequence). Trimming stripped 4 bases from V and 2 bases from J, with 9 bases between. CDR3 DNA sequence: TGTGCCAGCAGCCCCCGGACAGCTGGGGCCAACGTCCTGACTTTC. This sequence encodes CASSPRTAGANVLTF.

The chain couples TRBV7-6 to TRBJ2-5; 7 nucleotides agree with TRBD1. Germline CDR1 reads SGHVS; CDR2 reads FNYEAQ. The CDR3 totals 15 residues. V shed 4 bases, J shed 4 bases, and the junction held 9 bases outside the gene matches. CDR3 sequence (DNA): TGTGCCAGCAGCTATGACCCCCCAGGGGGAGAGACCCAGTACTTC. Encoded protein: CASSYDPPGGETQYF.

The chain joins TRBV15 to TRBJ1-5; 11 nucleotides match TRBD1. Trimming at V came to 5 bases and at J to 0 bases, leaving 9 bases not matched to a gene. The CDR3 has 18 amino acids. In germline, CDR1 is LNHNV, CDR2 YYDKDF (reference sequence). CDR3: CATSGGQGADFSNQPQHF. The CDR3 DNA reads as TGTGCCACCAGCGGCGGACAGGGGGCCGACTTTAGCAATCAGCCCCAGCATTTT.

The sample holds one count of this clone. V gene TRBV5-1 combines with J gene TRBJ2-7; weak D call: TRBD1 (7 bases). The germline CDR1 and CDR2 sequences are SGHRS and YFSETQ. The CDR3 has 17 residues. The V end was cut by 0 bases, the J end by 3 bases, with 19 bases between. The CDR3 DNA reads as TGCGCCAGCAGCTTGGGGTCGGGGGCGACAGGGAACTACGAGCAGTACTTC. Translating gives CASSLGSGATGNYEQYF.

The V gene is TRBV7-2, the J gene TRBJ2-7, with 10 bases matching TRBD2. The CDR3 extends over 14 amino acids. The germline gives CDR1 SGHTA, CDR2 FQGNSA. Losses at the gene ends were 6 bases for V and 6 bases for J; bases not matched to a gene: 8. The CDR3 region is CASRKSGGVREQYF. CDR3 DNA sequence: TGTGCCAGCAGGAAGAGCGGGGGGGTTCGCGAGCAGTACTTC. Based on the CDR3 plus reference TRBV7-2 and TRBJ2-7, the full variable domain is GAGVSQSPSNKVTEKGKDVELRCDPISGHTALYWYRQSLGQGLEFLIYFQGNSAPDKSGLPSDRFSAERTGGSVSTLTIQRTQQEDSAVYLCASRKSGGVREQYFGPGTRLTVT.

This clone was recorded only once. The gene calls are TRBV7-2 and TRBJ1-1, with TRBD1 matching 8 bases. The junction had 6 bases not matched to a gene; V was cut back by 4 bases and J by 5 bases. The CDR3 sequence is 14 residues long. CDR1 and CDR2 (germline): SGHTA, FQGNSA. The CDR3 protein is CASSSQQGGTEAFF. The CDR3 DNA reads as TGTGCCAGCAGCTCACAACAGGGGGGGACTGAAGCTTTCTTT.

The J gene is TRBJ1-3, the V gene TRBV15, with a weak D call TRBD1 (5 bases). With 0 bases removed from V and 2 bases from J, the gap between germline ends came to 17 bases. This CDR3 has 18 amino acids. The V gene's germline CDR1 is LNHNV and CDR2 YYDKDF (reference sequence). The CDR3 loop is CATSRDRTSGRAGNTIYF. DNA for the CDR3: TGTGCCACCAGCAGAGATAGGACCTCAGGCAGGGCTGGAAACACCATATATTTT.

The chain employs TRBV2 and TRBJ2-7, with 9 bases fitting TRBD1. V dropped 6 bases and J dropped 0; count of bases not matched to a gene: 9. The CDR3 is made up of 16 amino acids. Germline values: CDR1 SNHLY, CDR2 FYNNEI. The CDR3 nucleotides are TGTGCCAGCAGAGCAACAGGGGGCGGACTCTCCTACGAGCAGTACTTC. It specifies CASRATGGGLSYEQYF.

This clone came up once. V usage is TRBV7-3 and J usage is TRBJ2-5, with D perhaps matching TRBD2 (5 bases). The CDR3 is 15 residues long. Looked up from germline, CDR1 is SGHTA and CDR2 is FQGTGA. V was pared by 2 bases and J by 2 bases, with 12 bases between. The CDR3 sequence is CASSLHGNGQETQYF. The CDR3, as DNA: TGTGCCAGCAGCTTACACGGGAACGGGCAAGAGACCCAGTACTTC.

CDR3 residues: CASSQDREVEPQHF. In DNA, the CDR3 is TGCGCCAGCAGCCAAGACAGGGAGGTAGAGCCCCAGCATTTT. The V gene is TRBV4-1, the J gene TRBJ1-5; D perhaps matches TRBD1 (5 bases). CDR1 is MGHRA and CDR2 is YSYEKL in the germline V gene. V was clipped by 0 bases and J by 8 bases, with 11 bases between them. CDR3 length: 14 residues.

The genes are TRBV30 and TRBJ1-2; tentatively, D is TRBD1 (6 bases). Trimming cost V 0 bases and J 5 bases, with 13 bases left between them. Germline CDR1 GTSNPN, CDR2 SVGIG (reference sequence). The CDR3 length is 14 residues. As DNA, the CDR3 is TGTGCCTGGAGTGTAACACAGGGCTTATATGGCTACACCTTC. Translated, it gives CAWSVTQGLYGYTF. The variable domain in full, with the rest retrieved from reference TRBV30 and TRBJ1-2, is SQTIHQWPATLVQPVGSPLSLECTVEGTSNPNLYWYRQAAGRGLQLLFYSVGIGQISSEVPQNLSASRPQDRQFILSSKKLLLSDSGFYLCAWSVTQGLYGYTFGSGTRLTVV.

The chain joins TRBV7-2 to TRBJ2-5, with 7 bases identical to TRBD2. From germline, CDR1 is SGHTA and CDR2 FQGNSA. J lost 5 bases, V lost 1 base, and 10 bases had no gene match. The length of the CDR3 is 16 residues. The CDR3 region is CASSLVGGRQIETQYF. The CDR3 coding sequence is TGTGCCAGCAGCTTAGTGGGGGGGAGACAGATCGAGACCCAGTACTTC.

The V call is TRBV10-1, the J call TRBJ2-1; 10 bases fit TRBD2. The CDR3 has 17 amino acids. V shed 4 bases and J 2 bases; nucleotides not matched to a gene: 8. CDR1 is WNHNN, CDR2 SYGVQD, per germline (reference sequence). The CDR3 loop is CASSGRLAGAAYNEQFF. The CDR3 DNA is TGCGCCAGCAGTGGTCGGCTAGCGGGGGCCGCCTACAATGAGCAGTTCTTC.

The V call is TRBV7-9, the J call TRBJ2-4, with D perhaps matching TRBD2 (6 bases). This CDR3 comprises 17 residues. V dropped 1 base and J dropped 0 bases, with 13 bases sitting between them. CDR1 is SEHNR and CDR2 is FQNEAQ in the germline V gene (reference sequence). Here the CDR3 DNA reads TGTGCCAGCAGCTTAGGCGGGGCCAGCAGAGCCAAAAACATTCAGTACTTC. It yields the protein CASSLGGASRAKNIQYF.

The gene calls are TRBV7-9 and TRBJ2-3; perhaps TRBD1 as D (6 bases). Germline CDR1 reads SEHNR; CDR2 reads FQNEAQ (reference sequence). V lost 3 bases and J lost 7, with 20 bases in between. The CDR3 length is 16 residues. The CDR3 DNA sequence: TGTGCCAGCAGCTTGAGTGACGGAACCGACAGGAATACGCAGTATTTT. Its protein is CASSLSDGTDRNTQYF. The whole variable domain, remainder taken from reference TRBV7-9 and TRBJ2-3, is DTGVSQNPRHKITKRGQNVTFRCDPISEHNRLYWYRQTLGQGPEFLTYFQNEAQLEKSRLLSDRFSAERPKGSFSTLEIQRTEQGDSAMYLCASSLSDGTDRNTQYFGPGTRLTVL.

This chain links TRBV7-9 with TRBJ2-7; 10 bases agree with TRBD1. V gave up 5 bases and J gave up 1 base; unmatched junction bases: 5. This CDR3 contains 15 residues. The germline V gene has CDR1 SEHNR and CDR2 FQNEAQ (reference sequence). The CDR3 is CASSAEGQGSYEQYF. CDR3 bases: TGTGCCAGCAGCGCCGAGGGACAGGGGTCCTACGAGCAGTACTTC. Full variable domain (outside the CDR3, taken from reference TRBV7-9 and TRBJ2-7): DTGVSQNPRHKITKRGQNVTFRCDPISEHNRLYWYRQTLGQGPEFLTYFQNEAQLEKSRLLSDRFSAERPKGSFSTLEIQRTEQGDSAMYLCASSAEGQGSYEQYFGPGTRLTVT.

V usage is TRBV13 and J usage is TRBJ2-1; D is possibly TRBD1 (5 bases). Germline assignment: CDR1 PRHDT and CDR2 FYEKMQ (reference sequence). V dropped 5 bases and J dropped 0 bases, with 17 bases sitting between them. The CDR3 is 17 residues long. The chain's CDR3 is CASSDFLTAYSYNEQFF. CDR3 bases: TGTGCCAGCAGCGATTTCTTGACAGCCTACTCCTACAATGAGCAGTTCTTC.

The genes are TRBV7-8 and TRBJ2-2; D gene ambiguous. V was cut by 5 bases and J by 2 bases, with 3 bases left in between. Per germline, CDR1 SGHVS and CDR2 FQNEAQ. This CDR3 region has 12 residues. The CDR3 nucleotides read TGTGCCAGCAGCCCAAACACCGGGGAGCTGTTTTTT. Its translation: CASSPNTGELFF.

J is TRBJ2-7 and V is TRBV2; TRBD1 matches at 9 bases. Germline CDR1 is SNHLY and CDR2 is FYNNEI. Germline trimming cut 9 bases from V and 0 bases from J; bases unmatched to any gene: 6. The CDR3 covers 14 residues. This CDR3 is CASHRGPPSYEQYF. DNA for the CDR3: TGTGCCAGTCACAGGGGGCCACCCTCCTACGAGCAGTACTTC. The variable domain in full, completed from reference TRBV2 and TRBJ2-7, reads EPEVTQTPSHQVTQMGQEVILRCVPISNHLYFYWYRQILGQKVEFLVSFYNNEISEKSEIFDDQFSVERPDGSNFTLKIRSTKLEDSAMYFCASHRGPPSYEQYFGPGTRLTVT.

The V and J genes are TRBV7-2 and TRBJ2-3, with a possible D match to TRBD1 (6 bases). V lost 5 bases and J lost 2, with 17 bases in between. The germline CDR1 and CDR2 sequences are SGHTA and FQGNSA. There are 16 residues in the CDR3. The DNA for the CDR3 is TGTGCCAGCAGCATCCCCCGGGACATATCCACAGATACGCAGTATTTT. This gives the protein CASSIPRDISTDTQYF. Together with reference TRBV7-2 and TRBJ2-3, the CDR3 gives the full variable domain: GAGVSQSPSNKVTEKGKDVELRCDPISGHTALYWYRQSLGQGLEFLIYFQGNSAPDKSGLPSDRFSAERTGGSVSTLTIQRTQQEDSAVYLCASSIPRDISTDTQYFGPGTRLTVL.

The J gene is TRBJ1-1, the V gene TRBV6-5, with D unclear. Germline CDR1 MNHEY, CDR2 SVGAGI. V gave up 4 bases and J gave up 0 bases, with 6 bases separating them. This CDR3 has 13 amino acids. The CDR3 DNA follows: TGTGCCAGCAGTTCAGGTCTGAACACTGAAGCTTTCTTT. This translates into CASSSGLNTEAFF.

The chain has TRBV19 and TRBJ1-5; 7 nucleotides agree with TRBD1. The germline V gene has CDR1 LNHDA and CDR2 SQIVND (reference sequence). The V and J ends lost 9 bases and 2 bases, in that order; junction bases with no gene match: 13. There are 16 residues in the CDR3. The chain's CDR3 is CASRDSRSSGNQPQHF. CDR3 DNA sequence: TGTGCCAGCAGGGACAGCCGCAGCTCGGGCAATCAGCCCCAGCATTTT.

This clone showed up just once. The genes are TRBV5-4 and TRBJ2-5; 7 bases are shared with TRBD2. Germline-derived CDR1 and CDR2 are SGHNT and YYREEE (reference sequence). V trimming: 5 bases; J trimming: 2 bases; junction bases outside the gene matches: 9. The CDR3 runs 15 residues. Here the CDR3 reads CASRPSVGGQETQYF. Here the CDR3 DNA reads TGTGCCAGCAGGCCGTCAGTGGGGGGGCAAGAGACCCAGTACTTC.

The chain combines TRBV6-5 with TRBJ2-7; a possible D gene is TRBD2 (6 bases). The CDR3 is 13 residues long. V was pared by 6 bases and J by 2 bases, with 11 bases between. Germline CDR1 is MNHEY and CDR2 is SVGAGI. The CDR3 DNA is TGTGCCAGCAGGGGAGGATCTGCCTACGAGCAGTACTTC. Translating it yields CASRGGSAYEQYF.